This is a list of T cell receptor beta chains from one sample in a study of blood T cell repertoires in COVID-19. Repertoires were generated with immunoSEQ multiplex PCR, while TCRdb's copy carries only in-frame clones and drops some. The sample holds about 41,000 clones, 87% seen once. Sequenced: peripheral blood. Receptors originate from a man between 60 and 75 years old with acute or convalescent COVID-19. Each CDR3 is given with its conserved first and last residue. A D gene is named only where the DNA matches it firmly. A row's size may be missing; if present it is once, few, many or a size class.

D gene: TRBD1
J gene: TRBJ2-3
V gene: TRBV29-1
clone size: NA
CDR3 protein: CSVSSGGAADTQYF
CDR3 DNA: TGCAGCGTTTCATCAGGGGGCGCGGCAGATACGCAGTATTTT

D gene: NA
J gene: TRBJ2-7
V gene: TRBV6-5
clone size: NA
CDR3 protein: CAGSQGPPYEQYF
CDR3 DNA: TGTGCCGGGTCTCAGGGGCCCCCCTACGAGCAGTACTTC

D gene: TRBD2
J gene: TRBJ2-1
V gene: TRBV7-3
clone size: NA
CDR3 protein: CASSRSGGGEQFF
CDR3 DNA: TGTGCCAGCAGCCGTAGCGGGGGCGGTGAGCAGTTCTTC

D gene: NA
J gene: TRBJ1-5
V gene: TRBV6-1
clone size: few
CDR3 protein: CASSEARGQPQHF
CDR3 DNA: TGTGCCAGCAGTGAAGCAAGGGGTCAGCCCCAGCATTTT

D gene: NA
J gene: TRBJ1-1
V gene: TRBV11-2
clone size: medium-sized
CDR3 protein: CASSLPSQGEAFF
CDR3 DNA: TGTGCCAGCAGCTTACCCAGCCAGGGGGAAGCTTTCTTT

D gene: TRBD1
J gene: TRBJ1-2
V gene: TRBV14
clone size: NA
CDR3 protein: CASSPWDRGPRPNYGYTF
CDR3 DNA: TGTGCCAGCAGCCCTTGGGACAGGGGGCCGAGACCTAACTATGGCTACACCTTC

D gene: NA
J gene: TRBJ1-1
V gene: TRBV6-4
clone size: NA
CDR3 protein: CASSDTGGTEAFF
CDR3 DNA: TGTGCCAGCAGTGACACCGGCGGCACTGAAGCTTTCTTT

D gene: NA
J gene: TRBJ2-1
V gene: TRBV6-6
clone size: NA
CDR3 protein: CASSYSGSEQFF
CDR3 DNA: TGTGCCAGCAGTTACTCCGGGTCCGAGCAGTTCTTC

D gene: NA
J gene: TRBJ2-3
V gene: TRBV7-2
clone size: once
CDR3 protein: CASSLDAGSTTDTQYF
CDR3 DNA: TGTGCCAGCAGCTTAGATGCGGGGTCTACCACAGATACGCAGTATTTT

D gene: NA
J gene: TRBJ2-3
V gene: TRBV9
clone size: NA
CDR3 protein: CASSEGGTDTQYF
CDR3 DNA: TGTGCCAGCAGCGAAGGGGGAACAGATACGCAGTATTTT

D gene: NA
J gene: TRBJ2-7
V gene: TRBV5-6
clone size: NA
CDR3 protein: CASSLPGAYEQYF
CDR3 DNA: TGTGCCAGCAGCTTACCGGGGGCCTACGAGCAGTACTTC

D gene: NA
J gene: TRBJ1-4
V gene: TRBV6-5
clone size: NA
CDR3 protein: CASSYGGAGEKLFF
CDR3 DNA: TGTGCCAGCAGTTACGGGGGCGCGGGTGAAAAACTGTTTTTT

D gene: TRBD1
J gene: TRBJ1-1
V gene: TRBV9
clone size: NA
CDR3 protein: CASSSDRGETEAFF
CDR3 DNA: TGTGCCAGCAGCTCCGACAGGGGTGAGACTGAAGCTTTCTTT

D gene: NA
J gene: TRBJ2-1
V gene: TRBV20-1
clone size: few
CDR3 protein: CSAQINNEQFF
CDR3 DNA: TGCAGTGCCCAGATAAACAATGAGCAGTTCTTC